The clone carrying this TCR beta chain was recorded a few times. Its antigen is as yet unknown. These data originate in a study of early T cells in non-severe SARS-CoV-2 infection. The CDR3 spans 16 residues. Germline CDR1 reads KGHSH; CDR2 reads LQKENI. J was trimmed by 2 bases and V by 5 bases; bases with no gene match: 7. Attachment of unique molecular identifiers was made to individual cDNA molecules. In TCRdb, the 5' RACE reads were re-called with MiXCR into one record per CDR3 protein. The top ten hold 4% to 5.5% of the sample, which has tens of thousands of distinct CDR3 sequences, around 10% seen once. Whole-study results and caveats: Using VDJdb, the matching emphasized anti-spike CD8 responses while missing private and CD4 specificities.

This receptor was obtained from an adult who was a healthcare worker with PCR-confirmed SARS-CoV-2 infection or an uninfected control (not recorded which). The source was whole blood, collected at baseline. The genes are TRBV18 and TRBJ2-1; 9 nucleotides align to TRBD1. The CDR3 reads CASSRPRQGAYNEQFF. As DNA, the CDR3 is TGTGCCAGCTCAAGACCTCGACAGGGGGCCTACAATGAGCAGTTCTTC. Based on the CDR3 plus reference TRBV18 and TRBJ2-1, the full variable domain is NAGVMQNPRHLVRRRGQEARLRCSPMKGHSHVYWYRQLPEEGLKFMVYLQKENIIDESGMPKERFSAEFPKEGPSILRIQQVVRGDSAAYFCASSRPRQGAYNEQFFGPGTRLTVL.